This T cell receptor (beta chain) was sequenced for a study of T cells after yellow fever vaccination. Looked up from germline, CDR1 is KGHSH and CDR2 is LQKENI. Deletions cut 6 bases from V and 10 bases from J, with 13 bases between. This CDR3 contains 12 residues. Study-wide results and limits: Though weaker, the secondary response peaked faster, on day 5 versus 15.

This clonotype was observed a few times. Its antigen is undetermined. MiXCR, applied by TCRdb to the 5' RACE reads, yields one record per CDR3 protein. The sample includes about 340,000 distinct CDR3 sequences, 12% of them seen just once. The chain recombines TRBV18 with TRBJ2-1; the D is unclear. The specimen comprised CD4+ T cells sorted from PBMCs, sampled 15 days after the yellow fever booster vaccination. The TCR originated in a man younger than 35 who received the YFV17D yellow fever vaccine. The CDR3 reads CASSRDRREQFF. The DNA for the CDR3 is TGTGCCAGCTCCCGCGACCGTAGGGAGCAGTTCTTC.